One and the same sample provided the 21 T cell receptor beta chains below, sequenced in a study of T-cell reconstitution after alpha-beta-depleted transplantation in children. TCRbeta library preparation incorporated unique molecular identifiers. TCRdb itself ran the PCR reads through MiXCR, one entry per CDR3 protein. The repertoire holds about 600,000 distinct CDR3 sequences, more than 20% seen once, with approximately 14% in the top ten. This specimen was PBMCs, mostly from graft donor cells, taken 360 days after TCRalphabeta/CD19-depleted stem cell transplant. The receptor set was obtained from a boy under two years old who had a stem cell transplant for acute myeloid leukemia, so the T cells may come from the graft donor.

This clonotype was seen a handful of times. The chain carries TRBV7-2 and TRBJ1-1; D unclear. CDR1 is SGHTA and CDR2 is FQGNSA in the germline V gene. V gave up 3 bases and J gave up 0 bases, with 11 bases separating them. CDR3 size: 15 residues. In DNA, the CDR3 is TGTGCCAGCAGCTTGTCCGAGGGCCTGAACACTGAAGCTTTCTTT. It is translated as CASSLSEGLNTEAFF.

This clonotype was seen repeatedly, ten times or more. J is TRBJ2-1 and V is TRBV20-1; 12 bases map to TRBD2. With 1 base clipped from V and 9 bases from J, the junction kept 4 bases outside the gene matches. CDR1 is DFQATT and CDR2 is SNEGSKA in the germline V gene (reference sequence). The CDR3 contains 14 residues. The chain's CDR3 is CSARGTSGAGEQFF. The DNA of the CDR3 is TGCAGTGCTAGAGGGACTAGCGGGGCCGGTGAGCAGTTCTTC.

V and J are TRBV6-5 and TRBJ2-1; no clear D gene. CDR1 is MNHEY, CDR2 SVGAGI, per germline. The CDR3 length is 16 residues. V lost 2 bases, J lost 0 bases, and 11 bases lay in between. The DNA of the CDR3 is TGTGCCAGCAGTTACGGAGTGACACGCTCCTACAATGAGCAGTTCTTC. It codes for CASSYGVTRSYNEQFF.

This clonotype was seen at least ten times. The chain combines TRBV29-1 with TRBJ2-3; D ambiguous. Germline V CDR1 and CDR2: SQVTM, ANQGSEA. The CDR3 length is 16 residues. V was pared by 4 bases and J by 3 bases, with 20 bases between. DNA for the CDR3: TGCAGCGTTGGACTTCCTACCACCGTACTTACAGATACGCAGTATTTT. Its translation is CSVGLPTTVLTDTQYF.

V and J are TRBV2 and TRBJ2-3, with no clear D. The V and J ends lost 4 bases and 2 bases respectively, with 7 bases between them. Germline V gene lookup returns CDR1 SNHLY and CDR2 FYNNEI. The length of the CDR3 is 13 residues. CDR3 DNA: TGTGCCAGCAGTGGGCCGAACACAGATACGCAGTATTTT. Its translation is CASSGPNTDTQYF.

In nucleotides, the CDR3 is TGCGCCAGCAGCCAGGGACTAGCGGCCCCGCAAGAGACCCAGTACTTC. It encodes CASSQGLAAPQETQYF. V gene TRBV5-1 combines with J gene TRBJ2-5; TRBD2 matches 11 bases. Germline-derived CDR1 and CDR2 are SGHRS and YFSETQ. With 4 bases clipped from V and 2 bases from J, the junction kept 7 bases outside the gene matches. This CDR3 spans 16 amino acids.

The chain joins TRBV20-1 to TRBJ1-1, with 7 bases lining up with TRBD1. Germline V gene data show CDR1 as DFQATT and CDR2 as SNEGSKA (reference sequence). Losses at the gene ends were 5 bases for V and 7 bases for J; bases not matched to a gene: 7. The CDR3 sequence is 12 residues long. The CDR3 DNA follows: TGCAGTGCTGATCCCGGGACAGATGAAGCTTTCTTT. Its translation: CSADPGTDEAFF.

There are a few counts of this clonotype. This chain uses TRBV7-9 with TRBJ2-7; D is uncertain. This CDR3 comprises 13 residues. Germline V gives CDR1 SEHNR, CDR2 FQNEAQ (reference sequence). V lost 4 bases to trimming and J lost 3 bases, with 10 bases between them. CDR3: CASSSTVGYEQYF. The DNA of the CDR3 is TGTGCCAGCAGCTCCACGGTTGGCTACGAGCAGTACTTC.

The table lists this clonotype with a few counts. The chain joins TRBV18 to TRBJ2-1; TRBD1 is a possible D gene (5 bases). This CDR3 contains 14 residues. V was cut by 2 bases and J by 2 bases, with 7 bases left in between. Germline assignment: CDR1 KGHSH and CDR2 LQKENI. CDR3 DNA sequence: TGTGCCAGCTCACCAGGGGCGCCCTACAATGAGCAGTTCTTC. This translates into CASSPGAPYNEQFF.

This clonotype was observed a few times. CDR3 protein: CSASSLQLRETQYF. DNA for the CDR3: TGCAGTGCTAGTAGCCTACAGCTTAGAGAGACCCAGTACTTC. The chain links TRBV20-1 to TRBJ2-5, with D unresolved. The ends were cut back, 3 bases at V and 4 bases at J, with 15 bases in the middle. CDR1 and CDR2 (germline): DFQATT, SNEGSKA (reference sequence). The CDR3 loop spans 14 amino acids.

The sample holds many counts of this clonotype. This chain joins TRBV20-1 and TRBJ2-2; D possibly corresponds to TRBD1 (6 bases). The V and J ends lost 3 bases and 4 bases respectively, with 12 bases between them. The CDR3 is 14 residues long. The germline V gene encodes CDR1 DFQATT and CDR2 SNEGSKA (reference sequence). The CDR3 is CSASPGVFTGELFF. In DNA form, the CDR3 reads TGCAGTGCTAGCCCAGGGGTCTTCACCGGGGAGCTGTTTTTT.

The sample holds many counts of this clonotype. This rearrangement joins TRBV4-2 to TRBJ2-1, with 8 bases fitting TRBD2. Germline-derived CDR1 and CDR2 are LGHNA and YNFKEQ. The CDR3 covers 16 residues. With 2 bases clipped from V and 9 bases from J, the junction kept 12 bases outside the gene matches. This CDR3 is CASSQTGTSLGVEQFF. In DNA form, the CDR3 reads TGTGCCAGCAGCCAAACCGGGACTAGTTTAGGAGTTGAGCAGTTCTTC.

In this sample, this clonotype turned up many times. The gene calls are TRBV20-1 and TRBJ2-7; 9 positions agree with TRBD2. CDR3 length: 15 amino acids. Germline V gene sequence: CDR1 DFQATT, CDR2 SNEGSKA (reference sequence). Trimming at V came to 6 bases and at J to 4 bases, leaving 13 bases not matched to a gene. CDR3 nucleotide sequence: TGCAGTGCGCAACGTAGAGCGGGGGGACTATACGAGCAGTACTTC. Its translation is CSAQRRAGGLYEQYF.

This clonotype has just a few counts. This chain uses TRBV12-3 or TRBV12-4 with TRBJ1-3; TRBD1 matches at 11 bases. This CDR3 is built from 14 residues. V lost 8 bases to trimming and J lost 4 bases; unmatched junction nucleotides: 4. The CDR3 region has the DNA TGTGCCAGCGGACAGGGGGCGGAAGGAAACACCATATATTTT. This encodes CASGQGAEGNTIYF.

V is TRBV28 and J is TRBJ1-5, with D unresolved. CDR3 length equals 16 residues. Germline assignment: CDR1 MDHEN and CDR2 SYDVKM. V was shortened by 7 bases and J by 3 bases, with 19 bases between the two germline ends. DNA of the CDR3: TGTGCCAGCACCGACCACGGTCTGGGGATCAATCAGCCCCAGCATTTT. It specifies CASTDHGLGINQPQHF.

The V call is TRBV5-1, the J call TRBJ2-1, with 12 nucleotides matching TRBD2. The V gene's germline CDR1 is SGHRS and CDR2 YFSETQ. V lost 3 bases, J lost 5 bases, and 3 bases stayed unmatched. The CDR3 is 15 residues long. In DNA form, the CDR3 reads TGCGCCAGCAGCTCCCGGACTAGCGGGAACAATGAGCAGTTCTTC. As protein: CASSSRTSGNNEQFF.

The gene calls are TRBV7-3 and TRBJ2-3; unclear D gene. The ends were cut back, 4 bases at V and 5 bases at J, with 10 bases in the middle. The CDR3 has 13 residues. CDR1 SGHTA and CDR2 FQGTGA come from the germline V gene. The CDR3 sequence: CASSSTLEDTQYF. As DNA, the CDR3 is TGTGCCAGCAGCTCCACCCTAGAAGATACGCAGTATTTT. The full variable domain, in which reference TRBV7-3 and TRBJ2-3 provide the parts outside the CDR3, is GAGVSQTPSNKVTEKGKYVELRCDPISGHTALYWYRQSLGQGPEFLIYFQGTGAADDSGLPNDRFFAVRPEGSVSTLKIQRTERGDSAVYLCASSSTLEDTQYFGPGTRLTVL.

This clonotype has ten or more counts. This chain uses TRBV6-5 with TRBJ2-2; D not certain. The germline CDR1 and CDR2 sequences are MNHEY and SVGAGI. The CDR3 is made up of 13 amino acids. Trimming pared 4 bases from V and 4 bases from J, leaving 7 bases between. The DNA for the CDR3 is TGTGCCAGCAGTTCGAGTCGCACCGGGGAGCTGTTTTTT. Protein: CASSSSRTGELFF.

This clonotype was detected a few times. CDR3 coding DNA: TGCAGTGCTAGTCTAACCCAGGGAGCCAAAAACATTCAGTACTTC. It is translated as CSASLTQGAKNIQYF. This chain connects TRBV20-1 to TRBJ2-4; D might be TRBD1 (5 bases). The CDR3 is made up of 15 amino acids. Germline values: CDR1 DFQATT, CDR2 SNEGSKA (reference sequence). The V end lost 3 bases, the J end lost 0 bases, and 12 bases lay between the germline ends.

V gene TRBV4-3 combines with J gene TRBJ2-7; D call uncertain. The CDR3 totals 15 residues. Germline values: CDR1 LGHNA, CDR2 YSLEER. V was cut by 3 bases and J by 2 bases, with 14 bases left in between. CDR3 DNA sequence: TGCGCCAGCAGCCAGGTGGCAGGTACTACCTACGAGCAGTACTTC. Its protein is CASSQVAGTTYEQYF.

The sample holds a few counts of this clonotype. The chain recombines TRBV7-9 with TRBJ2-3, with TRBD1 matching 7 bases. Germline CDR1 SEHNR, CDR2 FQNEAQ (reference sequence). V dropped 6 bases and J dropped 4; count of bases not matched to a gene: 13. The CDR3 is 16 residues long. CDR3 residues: CASSSERGRRADTQYF. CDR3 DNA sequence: TGTGCCAGCAGTTCCGAAAGGGGGCGCCGGGCAGATACGCAGTATTTT.